The 10 T cell receptor beta chains presented below share a single source sample, sequenced in a study of CD8+ T cells in alopecia areata. Extracted from the samples, RNA was reverse transcribed into cDNA to serve as the sequencing template. Clones were sequenced by immunoSEQ multiplex PCR, and TCRdb holds only the in-frame ones, with some missing. Of 60,000 to 85,000 clones in the sample, around 30% are singletons; the top ten hold more than 13%. Sample treatment: oral pan-JAK inhibitor, 5-10 mg twice daily. The sample consisted of CD8+ T cells sorted from blood, taken at week 4, from a patient treated with tofacitinib. The receptors were gathered from a human donor with alopecia areata.

This clone was recorded a few times. The chain carries TRBV15 and TRBJ1-1; no clear D gene. Germline V gene lookup returns CDR1 LNHNV and CDR2 YYDKDF (reference sequence). V was shortened by 7 bases and J by 0 bases, with 9 bases between the two germline ends. The CDR3 totals 13 residues. The CDR3 loop reads CATKETLNTEAFF. CDR3 DNA sequence: TGTGCCACCAAGGAGACCTTGAACACTGAAGCTTTCTTT.

This clone was detected only a few times. One end of the junction is discordant with germline, which a read error may explain. This chain joins TRBV9 and TRBJ2-5; 7 bases line up with TRBD2. The CDR3 covers 17 residues. Germline V gene data show CDR1 as SGDLS and CDR2 as YYNGEE. This CDR3 reads CASSGAPSAGVVETLYF. The CDR3 DNA reads TGTGCCAGCAGCGGAGCCCCCTCGGCGGGAGTGGTGGAGACCCTGTACTTC.

This clone was seen a handful of times. The chain combines TRBV29-1 with TRBJ2-1; weak D call: TRBD2 (5 bases). This CDR3 contains 14 residues. V lost 2 bases and J lost 10, with 18 bases in between. Looked up from germline, CDR1 is SQVTM and CDR2 is ANQGSEA. The CDR3 DNA follows: TGCAGCGTTGAATTGACTGGCCCGGGGAAAGAGCAGTTCTTC. Translating gives CSVELTGPGKEQFF.

This clone has only a few counts. The V and J genes are TRBV5-6 and TRBJ2-7, with no clear D. The length of the CDR3 is 11 residues. The V and J ends lost 5 bases and 5 bases respectively, with 8 bases between them. Germline CDR1 reads SGHDT; CDR2 reads YYEEEE. CDR3 bases: TGTGCCAGCAGGAGCGCCGACGAGCAGTACTTC. Amino acids: CASRSADEQYF.

The chain has TRBV29-1 and TRBJ2-1, with D possibly being TRBD2 (6 bases). The length of the CDR3 is 15 residues. From germline, CDR1 is SQVTM and CDR2 ANQGSEA. Trimming removed 2 bases at V and 4 bases at J, with 15 bases between. The CDR3 region has the DNA TGCAGCGTTGAATCGGCGGTGGAGGGATACAATGAGCAGTTCTTC. Translation: CSVESAVEGYNEQFF.

The chain employs TRBV30 and TRBJ1-5, with D perhaps matching TRBD1 (5 bases). V shed 5 bases and J shed 3 bases, with 14 bases lying between them. The CDR3 totals 14 residues. Germline CDR1 and CDR2: GTSNPN and SVGIG (reference sequence). The CDR3 here is CAWALWGTNQPQHF. DNA of the CDR3: TGTGCCTGGGCCTTGTGGGGGACCAATCAGCCCCAGCATTTT.

This clone was detected many times. V gene TRBV19 combines with J gene TRBJ2-3, with 7 bases aligning to TRBD2. The CDR3 is 18 residues long. V was clipped by 9 bases and J by 4 bases; unmatched bases: 22. Germline values: CDR1 LNHDA, CDR2 SQIVND (reference sequence). The CDR3: CASDVGGGSIPTADTQYF. The CDR3 DNA sequence: TGTGCCAGCGATGTAGGTGGCGGGAGTATCCCGACGGCAGATACGCAGTATTTT.

This rearrangement joins TRBV20-1 to TRBJ2-7; D uncertain. Germline assignment: CDR1 DFQATT and CDR2 SNEGSKA (reference sequence). V shed 5 bases and J shed 6 bases, with 8 bases lying between them. There are 10 residues in the CDR3. This chain's CDR3 is CSAWTAEQYF. DNA of the CDR3: TGCAGTGCTTGGACGGCCGAGCAGTACTTC.

The CDR3 coding sequence is TGTGCCAGCAGTTTCACAGGGGGAGGCTATGGCTACACCTTC. Its translation is CASSFTGGGYGYTF. The V call is TRBV27, the J call TRBJ1-2; 8 positions match TRBD1. CDR3 length equals 14 residues. Germline-derived CDR1 and CDR2 are MNHEY and SMNVEV (reference sequence). Trimming took 3 bases from V and 4 from J; bases not matched to a gene: 4.

The chain uses TRBV25-1 and TRBJ2-1; TRBD2 matches 9 bases. J lost 7 bases, V lost 3 bases, and 4 bases had no gene match. Germline V gene lookup returns CDR1 MGHDK and CDR2 SYGVNS. The CDR3 runs 14 residues. The CDR3 nucleotides are TGTGCCAGCAGTGATGCGGGAGGGTGGAATGAGCAGTTCTTC. Its translation is CASSDAGGWNEQFF. The full variable domain, completed using reference TRBV25-1 and TRBJ2-1, is EADIYQTPRYLVIGTGKKITLECSQTMGHDKMYWYQQDPGMELHLIHYSYGVNSTEKGDLSSESTVSRIRTEHFPLTLESARPSHTSQYLCASSDAGGWNEQFFGPGTRLTVL.